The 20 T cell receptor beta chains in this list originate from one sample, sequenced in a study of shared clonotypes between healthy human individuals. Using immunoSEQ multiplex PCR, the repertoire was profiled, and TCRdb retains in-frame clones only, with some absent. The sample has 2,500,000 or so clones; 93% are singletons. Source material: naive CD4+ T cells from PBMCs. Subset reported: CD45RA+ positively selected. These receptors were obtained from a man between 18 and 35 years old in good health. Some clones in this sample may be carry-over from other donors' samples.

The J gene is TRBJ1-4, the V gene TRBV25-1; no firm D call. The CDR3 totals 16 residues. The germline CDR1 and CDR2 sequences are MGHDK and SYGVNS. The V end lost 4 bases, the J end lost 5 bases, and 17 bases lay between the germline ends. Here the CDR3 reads CASSATPGGQNEKLFF. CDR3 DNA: TGTGCCAGCAGTGCAACTCCGGGAGGCCAGAATGAAAAACTGTTTTTT.

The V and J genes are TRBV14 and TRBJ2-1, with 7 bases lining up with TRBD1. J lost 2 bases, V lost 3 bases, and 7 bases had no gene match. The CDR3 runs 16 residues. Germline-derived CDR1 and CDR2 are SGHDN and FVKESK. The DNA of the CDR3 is TGTGCCAGCAGCCACCTCGACAGGGCGACCTACAATGAGCAGTTCTTC. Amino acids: CASSHLDRATYNEQFF.

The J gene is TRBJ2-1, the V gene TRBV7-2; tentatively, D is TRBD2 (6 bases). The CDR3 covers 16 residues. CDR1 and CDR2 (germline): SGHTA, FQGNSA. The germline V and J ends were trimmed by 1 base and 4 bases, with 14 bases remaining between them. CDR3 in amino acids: CASSLDRGTQYNEQFF. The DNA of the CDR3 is TGTGCCAGCAGCTTAGATCGCGGGACTCAGTACAATGAGCAGTTCTTC. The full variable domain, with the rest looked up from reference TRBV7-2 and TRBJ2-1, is GAGVSQSPSNKVTEKGKDVELRCDPISGHTALYWYRQSLGQGLEFLIYFQGNSAPDKSGLPSDRFSAERTGGSVSTLTIQRTQQEDSAVYLCASSLDRGTQYNEQFFGPGTRLTVL.

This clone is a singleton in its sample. The CDR3 DNA reads TGTGCCAGCAGTTTCGGACTAGCGGGAGGTTCAGCCTACGAGCAGTACTTC. Translated: CASSFGLAGGSAYEQYF. The chain uses TRBV28 and TRBJ2-7, with TRBD2 identical over 14 bases. The CDR3 extends over 17 amino acids. Germline V gene lookup returns CDR1 MDHEN and CDR2 SYDVKM. With V trimmed by 3 bases and J by 2 bases, 6 bases remained unmatched.

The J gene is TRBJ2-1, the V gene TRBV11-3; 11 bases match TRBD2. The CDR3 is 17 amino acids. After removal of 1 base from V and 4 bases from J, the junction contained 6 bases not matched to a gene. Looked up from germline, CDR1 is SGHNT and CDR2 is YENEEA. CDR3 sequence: CASSLVGGTSGYNEQFF. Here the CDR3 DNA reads TGTGCCAGCAGCTTAGTTGGCGGGACTAGCGGATACAATGAGCAGTTCTTC.

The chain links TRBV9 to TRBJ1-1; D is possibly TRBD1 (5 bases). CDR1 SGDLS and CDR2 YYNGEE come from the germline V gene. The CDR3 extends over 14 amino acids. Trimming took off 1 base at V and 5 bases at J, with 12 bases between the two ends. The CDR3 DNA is TGTGCCAGCAGCGTAAGGGGAGTAGGAACTGAAGCTTTCTTT. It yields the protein CASSVRGVGTEAFF.

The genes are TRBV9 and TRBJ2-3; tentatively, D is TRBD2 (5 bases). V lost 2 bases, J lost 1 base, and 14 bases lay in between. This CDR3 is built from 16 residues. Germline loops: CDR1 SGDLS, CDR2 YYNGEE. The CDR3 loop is CASSVTAGLRTDTQYF. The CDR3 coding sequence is TGTGCCAGCAGCGTTACGGCAGGACTTCGCACAGATACGCAGTATTTT.

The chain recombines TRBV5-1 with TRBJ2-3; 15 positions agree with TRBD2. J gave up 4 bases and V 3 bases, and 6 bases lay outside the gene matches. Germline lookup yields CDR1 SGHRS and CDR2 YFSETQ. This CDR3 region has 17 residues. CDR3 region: CASSSRTSGRAPDTQYF. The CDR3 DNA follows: TGCGCCAGCAGCTCAAGGACTAGCGGGAGGGCCCCAGATACGCAGTATTTT.

The chain's CDR3 is CSAGVQPQHF. The DNA of the CDR3 is TGCAGTGCTGGGGTTCAGCCCCAGCATTTT. The V call is TRBV20-1, the J call TRBJ1-5, with D unresolved. The length of the CDR3 is 10 residues. Looked up from germline, CDR1 is DFQATT and CDR2 is SNEGSKA (reference sequence). Trimming took 5 bases from V and 6 from J, leaving 5 bases between them.

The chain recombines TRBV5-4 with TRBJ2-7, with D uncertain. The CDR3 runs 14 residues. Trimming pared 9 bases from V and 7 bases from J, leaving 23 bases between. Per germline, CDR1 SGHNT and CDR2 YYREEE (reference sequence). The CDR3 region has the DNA TGTGCCACAACACGCGGACCCTCCAGAGGAGAGCAGTACTTC. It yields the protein CATTRGPSRGEQYF.

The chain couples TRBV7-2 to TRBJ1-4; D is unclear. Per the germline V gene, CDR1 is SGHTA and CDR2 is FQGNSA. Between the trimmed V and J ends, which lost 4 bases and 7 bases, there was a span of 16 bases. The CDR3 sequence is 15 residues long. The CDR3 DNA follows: TGTGCCAGCAGCTCCCCAAGGTCCGGAGGTGAAAAACTGTTTTTT. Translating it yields CASSSPRSGGEKLFF. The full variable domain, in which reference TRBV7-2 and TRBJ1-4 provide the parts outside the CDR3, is GAGVSQSPSNKVTEKGKDVELRCDPISGHTALYWYRQSLGQGLEFLIYFQGNSAPDKSGLPSDRFSAERTGGSVSTLTIQRTQQEDSAVYLCASSSPRSGGEKLFFGSGTQLSVL.

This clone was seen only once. CDR3 protein: CASRDRDGENIQYF. CDR3 coding DNA: TGCGCCAGCAGGGACCGGGACGGCGAAAACATTCAGTACTTC. The rearrangement links TRBV5-1 to TRBJ2-4; D assignment may be TRBD1 or TRBD2 (5 bases each). V gave up 5 bases and J gave up 5 bases, with 14 bases separating them. Germline CDR1 SGHRS, CDR2 YFSETQ. CDR3 size: 14 residues.

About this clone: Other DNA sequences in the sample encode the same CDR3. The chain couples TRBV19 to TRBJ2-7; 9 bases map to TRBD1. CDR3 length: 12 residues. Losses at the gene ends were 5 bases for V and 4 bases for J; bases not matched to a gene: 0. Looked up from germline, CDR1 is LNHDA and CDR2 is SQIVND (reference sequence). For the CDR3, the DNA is TGTGCCAGTAGTGGACAGGGGTACGAGCAGTACTTC. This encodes CASSGQGYEQYF.

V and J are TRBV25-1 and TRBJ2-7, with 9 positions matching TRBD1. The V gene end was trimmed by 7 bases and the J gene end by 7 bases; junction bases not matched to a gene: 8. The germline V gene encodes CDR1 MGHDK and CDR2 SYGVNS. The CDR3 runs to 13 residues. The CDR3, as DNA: TGTGCCAGCACTGTGACAGGGGGGAGTGAGCAGTACTTC. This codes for CASTVTGGSEQYF.

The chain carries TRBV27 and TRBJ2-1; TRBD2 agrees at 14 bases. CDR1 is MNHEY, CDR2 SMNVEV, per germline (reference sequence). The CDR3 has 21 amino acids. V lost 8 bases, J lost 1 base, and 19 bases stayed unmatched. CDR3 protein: CASRLGLGRTSGRQSYNEQFF. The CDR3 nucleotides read TGTGCCAGCCGATTAGGGCTCGGTCGGACTAGCGGGAGGCAGTCCTACAATGAGCAGTTCTTC.

As DNA, the CDR3 is TGTGCCAGCTCATGGGGGAGGAACAGGGTCGCAGATACGCAGTATTTT. Protein: CASSWGRNRVADTQYF. J is TRBJ2-3 and V is TRBV18; D might be TRBD1 or TRBD2, each matching 6 bases. The CDR3 extends over 16 amino acids. Germline V gene data show CDR1 as KGHSH and CDR2 as LQKENI. Trimming pared 5 bases from V and 4 bases from J, leaving 19 bases between.

The CDR3 loop is CASSLGFSANEKLFF. The CDR3 DNA is TGTGCCAGCAGCTTGGGTTTTTCAGCTAATGAAAAACTGTTTTTT. V gene TRBV7-9 combines with J gene TRBJ1-4; D not resolved. The CDR3 length is 15 residues. Trimming took off 3 bases at V and 3 bases at J, with 11 bases between the two ends. Germline V gives CDR1 SEHNR, CDR2 FQNEAQ (reference sequence).

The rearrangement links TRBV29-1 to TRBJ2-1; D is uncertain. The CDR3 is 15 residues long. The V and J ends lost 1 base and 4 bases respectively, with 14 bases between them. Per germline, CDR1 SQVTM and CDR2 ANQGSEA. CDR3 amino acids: CSVEGSSERYNEQFF. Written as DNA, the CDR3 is TGCAGCGTTGAAGGCAGCTCCGAACGATACAATGAGCAGTTCTTC.

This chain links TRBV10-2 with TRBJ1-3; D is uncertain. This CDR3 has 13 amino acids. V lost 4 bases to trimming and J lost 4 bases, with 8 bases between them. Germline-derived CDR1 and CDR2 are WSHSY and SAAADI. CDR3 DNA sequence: TGCGCCAGCAGTGCCCCGAGGGGAAACACCATATATTTT. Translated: CASSAPRGNTIYF.

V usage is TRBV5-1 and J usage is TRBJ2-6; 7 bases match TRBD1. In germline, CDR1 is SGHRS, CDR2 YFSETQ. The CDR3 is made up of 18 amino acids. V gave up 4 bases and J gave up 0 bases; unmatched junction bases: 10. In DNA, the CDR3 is TGCGCCAGCAGCGGGCCTATGGGGGACAGCTCTGGGGCCAACGTCCTGACTTTC. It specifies CASSGPMGDSSGANVLTF.